The clone carrying this T cell receptor (beta chain) turned up a few times. Its antigen is as yet unknown. This sample was taken from a study of identical twins. Trimming took 6 bases from V and 6 from J, leaving 14 bases between them. Germline CDR1 KGHSH, CDR2 LQKENI. This CDR3 is built from 14 residues. Template switching added a universal primer binding site, and final cDNA carried unique molecular identifiers. TCRdb called the 5' RACE reads again in MiXCR, with one record for every CDR3 protein. Altogether about 660,000 distinct CDR3 sequences are present, roughly 8% being singletons, with the ten largest covering 0.98%. Study-wide results and caveats: Alpha sequences that were out-of-frame and twin-shared showed an excess of low generation probability. The study found that models underestimated out-of-frame TCR alpha sharing in monozygotic twins.

Healthy Caucasians made up all donors. These records were also assigned to another study, of yellow fever vaccine responses in identical twins.

The source material was PBMCs. The rearrangement links TRBV18 to TRBJ1-4; possibly TRBD1 for D (5 bases). This sequence was found in a woman in her late teens or twenties in good health. The CDR3 is CASSTRGVDEKLFF. As DNA, the CDR3 is TGTGCCAGCTCGACACGGGGGGTGGATGAAAAACTGTTTTTT.